This T cell receptor (beta chain) was sequenced during a study of blood T cell repertoires in COVID-19. About the research overall: Acute-phase and convalescent COVID-19 samples originated in the United States, Italy and Spain.

This clone has only a few counts. TCRdb's copy holds only in-frame clones and misses some; the assay was immunoSEQ multiplex PCR. The sample gives approximately 110,000 clones, approximately 85% of which show up once; roughly 4% is in the top ten. V was pared by 2 bases and J by 3 bases, with 13 bases between. The CDR3 runs to 15 residues. Germline CDR1 MNHEY, CDR2 SVGAGI. The receptor's source is a man in his forties or fifties with acute or convalescent COVID-19. The rearrangement joins TRBV6-5 to TRBJ1-1; the D gene is possibly TRBD1 (6 bases). The sample taken for sequencing was peripheral blood. The CDR3 nucleotides are TGTGCCAGCAGTTACCTAACAGGGATCCACACTGAAGCTTTCTTT. Its protein product is CASSYLTGIHTEAFF.